This T cell receptor (beta chain) emerged from a study of T cell responses to AZD1222 COVID-19 vaccine. Findings of the study overall: Donor demographics were predominantly white British with a female majority; clonal diversity may be underestimated.

As to this clone: Its matching antigen is unknown.

The CDR3 sequence is 17 residues long. Trimming removed 4 bases from V and 7 bases from J; junction bases left unmatched: 13. From germline, CDR1 is LNHDA and CDR2 SQIVND (reference sequence). Data came from immunoSEQ multiplex PCR; TCRdb stores just in-frame clones and leaves some out. The sample comprises approximately 100,000 clones, 92% of which are singletons, and approximately 5.5% rests with the top ten. The material was peripheral blood, obtained on day 0 of AZD1222 vaccination. The clonotype originates from an adult in good health. V is TRBV19 and J is TRBJ1-6; 7 bases match TRBD1. For the CDR3, the DNA is TGTGCCAGTAGTAAGCGAGGTCGACAGGGAGGGAATTCACCCCTCCACTTT. Translated: CASSKRGRQGGNSPLHF. The variable domain in full, completed from reference TRBV19 and TRBJ1-6, reads DGGITQSPKYLFRKEGQNVTLSCEQNLNHDAMYWYRQDPGQGLRLIYYSQIVNDFQKGDIAEGYSVSREKKESFPLTVTSAQKNPTAFYLCASSKRGRQGGNSPLHFGNGTRLTVT.